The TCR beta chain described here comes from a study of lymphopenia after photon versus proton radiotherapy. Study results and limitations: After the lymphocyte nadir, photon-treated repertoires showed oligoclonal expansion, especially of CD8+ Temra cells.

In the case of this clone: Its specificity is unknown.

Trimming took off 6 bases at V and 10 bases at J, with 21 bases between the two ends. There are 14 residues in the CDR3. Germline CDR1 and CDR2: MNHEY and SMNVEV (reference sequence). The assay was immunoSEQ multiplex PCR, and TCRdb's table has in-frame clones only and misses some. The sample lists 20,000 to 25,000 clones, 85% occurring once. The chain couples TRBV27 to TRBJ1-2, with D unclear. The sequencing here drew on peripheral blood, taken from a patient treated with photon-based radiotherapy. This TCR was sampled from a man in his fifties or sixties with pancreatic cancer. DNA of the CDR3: TGTGCCAGCAGCCCTGGAGAGGGCCTTATCTACTACACCTTC. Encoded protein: CASSPGEGLIYYTF.